The 15 T cell receptor beta chains given below trace back to one sample, sequenced in a study of control samples from healthy donors and cancer patients. Generated by immunoSEQ multiplex PCR, the TCRdb table keeps only in-frame clones and is missing some. The sample lists 150,000 to 180,000 clones, 94% occurring once. Source material: blood. These receptors were obtained from a man aged 40-49 years in good health.

The V gene is TRBV5-1, the J gene TRBJ1-6; D ambiguous. This CDR3 is built from 16 residues. The ends were cut back, 0 bases at V and 4 bases at J, with 11 bases in the middle. CDR1 SGHRS and CDR2 YFSETQ come from the germline V gene. As DNA, the CDR3 is TGCGCCAGCAGCTTGGATCCAGGAGTTTATAATTCACCCCTCCACTTT. Its translation: CASSLDPGVYNSPLHF.

Here the CDR3 reads CASRPRGESGNTIYF. CDR3 coding DNA: TGTGCCAGCAGACCAAGGGGGGAATCTGGAAACACCATATATTTT. The chain employs TRBV28 and TRBJ1-3; tentative D call: TRBD1 (6 bases). CDR1 is MDHEN, CDR2 SYDVKM, per germline. Trimming took off 6 bases at V and 1 base at J, with 13 bases between the two ends. CDR3 length: 15 residues.

The chain is built from TRBV6-6 and TRBJ1-1; D possibly corresponds to TRBD1 (5 bases). This CDR3 region has 11 residues. Germline CDR1 reads MNHNY; CDR2 reads SVGAGI (reference sequence). Trimming took 4 bases from V and 14 from J, leaving 14 bases between them. CDR3 sequence (DNA): TGTGCCAGCAGTTTCCAACAACGGGGGTTCTTT. It translates to CASSFQQRGFF.

The gene calls are TRBV7-2 and TRBJ1-1; tentative D call: TRBD1 (6 bases). Germline V gene sequence: CDR1 SGHTA, CDR2 FQGNSA. This CDR3 is built from 19 residues. Trimming pared 2 bases from V and 0 bases from J, leaving 22 bases between. The chain's CDR3 is CASSLWGASDSFMNTEAFF. CDR3 DNA sequence: TGTGCCAGCAGCTTATGGGGGGCGTCCGACTCCTTCATGAACACTGAAGCTTTCTTT.

This rearrangement joins TRBV27 to TRBJ1-5; the match to TRBD1 covers 7 bases. CDR3 length: 14 amino acids. After removal of 3 bases from V and 6 bases from J, the junction contained 5 bases not matched to a gene. Germline V gives CDR1 MNHEY, CDR2 SMNVEV (reference sequence). CDR3 in amino acids: CASSFSGGGQPQHF. CDR3 coding DNA: TGTGCCAGCAGTTTCTCAGGGGGAGGTCAGCCCCAGCATTTT.

V is TRBV7-9 and J is TRBJ2-1; TRBD2 agrees at 7 bases. V was clipped by 4 bases and J by 7 bases; unmatched bases: 16. The CDR3 loop spans 17 amino acids. Germline-derived CDR1 and CDR2 are SEHNR and FQNEAQ (reference sequence). The CDR3 nucleotides are TGTGCCAGCAGCTCTGGGTGGGGGGAGCGGGGCGGGAATGAGCAGTTCTTC. This translates into CASSSGWGERGGNEQFF.

The chain is built from TRBV5-5 and TRBJ2-2, with D perhaps matching TRBD2 (6 bases). The germline gives CDR1 SGHKS, CDR2 YYEKEE (reference sequence). V was shortened by 4 bases and J by 7 bases, with 17 bases between the two germline ends. The CDR3 consists of 15 residues. The CDR3 sequence: CASSAGPRRSGELFF. In nucleotides, the CDR3 is TGTGCCAGCAGCGCGGGACCTCGGCGGAGCGGGGAGCTGTTTTTT.

The chain has TRBV19 and TRBJ1-5; D is unresolved. The V gene's germline CDR1 is LNHDA and CDR2 SQIVND (reference sequence). The CDR3 extends over 14 amino acids. The V end was cut by 5 bases, the J end by 3 bases, with 11 bases between. The CDR3 DNA reads TGTGCCAGTAGTGGGAGCCACTCCAATCAGCCCCAGCATTTT. Amino acids: CASSGSHSNQPQHF.

The sample holds one count of this clone. V and J are TRBV27 and TRBJ2-7; TRBD1 matches at 7 bases. The CDR3 is 15 residues long. CDR1 is MNHEY, CDR2 SMNVEV, per germline (reference sequence). J lost 4 bases, V lost 5 bases, and 11 bases had no gene match. The CDR3 coding sequence is TGTGCCAGCAGTCCCCTCCCGACAGGGAATTACGAGCAGTACTTC. Amino acids: CASSPLPTGNYEQYF.

This clone was seen only once. The CDR3 region has the DNA TGTGCCAGCAGCCTGGAACGTTACGAGCAGTACTTC. Its translation is CASSLERYEQYF. The chain is built from TRBV5-6 and TRBJ2-7; unclear D gene. V lost 4 bases and J lost 4, with 9 bases in between. This CDR3 contains 12 residues. Germline CDR1 SGHDT, CDR2 YYEEEE.

The count of this clone is one. The genes are TRBV19 and TRBJ1-1; perhaps TRBD1 as D (5 bases). The germline V gene encodes CDR1 LNHDA and CDR2 SQIVND (reference sequence). This CDR3 has 16 amino acids. Deletions cut 11 bases from V and 0 bases from J, with 22 bases between. CDR3 in amino acids: CAVRRGSTPMNTEAFF. CDR3 sequence (DNA): TGTGCCGTCCGGCGGGGGAGCACACCCATGAACACTGAAGCTTTCTTT. The full variable domain, its missing parts supplied by reference TRBV19 and TRBJ1-1, is DGGITQSPKYLFRKEGQNVTLSCEQNLNHDAMYWYRQDPGQGLRLIYYSQIVNDFQKGDIAEGYSVSREKKESFPLTVTSAQKNPTAFYLCAVRRGSTPMNTEAFFGQGTRLTVV.

In the case of this clone: The same CDR3 also results from other DNA sequences found in this sample. The CDR3 nucleotides read TGTGCCAGCAGCGTAGAGGGGGGGACTGAAGCTTTCTTT. It encodes CASSVEGGTEAFF. This chain uses TRBV9 with TRBJ1-1; a weak D match, TRBD1 (6 bases). This CDR3 is 13 amino acids long. V shed 0 bases and J shed 5 bases, with 8 bases lying between them. From germline, CDR1 is SGDLS and CDR2 YYNGEE. Filled out from reference TRBV9 and TRBJ1-1, the complete variable domain reads DSGVTQTPKHLITATGQRVTLRCSPRSGDLSVYWYQQSLDQGLQFLIQYYNGEERAKGNILERFSAQQFPDLHSELNLSSLELGDSALYFCASSVEGGTEAFFGQGTRLTVV.

This rearrangement joins TRBV25-1 to TRBJ1-4; no clear D gene. CDR1 MGHDK and CDR2 SYGVNS come from the germline V gene. V was clipped by 1 base and J by 5 bases, with 17 bases between them. The CDR3 extends over 17 amino acids. CDR3 sequence reads: CASSEWVKSAKNEKLFF. For the CDR3, the DNA is TGTGCCAGCAGTGAATGGGTCAAGTCGGCTAAAAATGAAAAACTGTTTTTT.

The chain combines TRBV27 with TRBJ2-7, with a weak D call TRBD1 (6 bases). In germline, CDR1 is MNHEY, CDR2 SMNVEV (reference sequence). The CDR3 consists of 14 residues. The ends were cut back, 5 bases at V and 0 bases at J, with 11 bases in the middle. Here the CDR3 reads CASSVNRDSYEQYF. CDR3 DNA: TGTGCCAGCAGTGTTAACAGGGACTCCTACGAGCAGTACTTC.

V gene TRBV28 combines with J gene TRBJ1-1, with TRBD1 matching 9 bases. Germline lookup yields CDR1 MDHEN and CDR2 SYDVKM. The CDR3 length is 14 residues. The V and J ends lost 4 bases and 8 bases, in that order; junction bases with no gene match: 8. CDR3 bases: TGTGCCAGCAGTTACCCGGGACAGGGTTCCGAAGCTTTCTTT. This gives the protein CASSYPGQGSEAFF.